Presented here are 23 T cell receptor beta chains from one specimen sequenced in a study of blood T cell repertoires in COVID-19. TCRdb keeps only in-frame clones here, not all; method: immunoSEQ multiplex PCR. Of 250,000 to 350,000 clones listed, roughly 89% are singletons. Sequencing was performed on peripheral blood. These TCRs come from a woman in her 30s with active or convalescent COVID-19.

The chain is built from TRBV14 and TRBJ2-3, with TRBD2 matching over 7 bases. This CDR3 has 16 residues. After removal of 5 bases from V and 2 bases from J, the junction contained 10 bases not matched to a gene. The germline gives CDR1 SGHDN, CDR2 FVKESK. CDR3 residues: CASSYNLGRYTDTQYF. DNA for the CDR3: TGTGCCAGCAGCTATAATCTCGGGAGGTACACAGATACGCAGTATTTT.

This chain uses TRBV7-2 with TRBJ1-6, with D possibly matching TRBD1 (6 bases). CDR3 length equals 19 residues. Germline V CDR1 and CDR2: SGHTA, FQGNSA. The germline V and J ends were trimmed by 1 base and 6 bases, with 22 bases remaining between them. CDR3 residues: CASSLVLGGAHLSNSPLHF. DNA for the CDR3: TGTGCCAGCAGCTTAGTTCTCGGGGGGGCGCATTTAAGTAATTCACCCCTCCACTTT.

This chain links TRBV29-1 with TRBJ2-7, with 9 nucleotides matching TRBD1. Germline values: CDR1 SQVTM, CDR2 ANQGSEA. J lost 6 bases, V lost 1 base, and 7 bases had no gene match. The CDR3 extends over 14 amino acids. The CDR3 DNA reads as TGCAGCGTTGAAGTGTGGGGACAGGGCTCCGAGCAGTACTTC. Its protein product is CSVEVWGQGSEQYF.

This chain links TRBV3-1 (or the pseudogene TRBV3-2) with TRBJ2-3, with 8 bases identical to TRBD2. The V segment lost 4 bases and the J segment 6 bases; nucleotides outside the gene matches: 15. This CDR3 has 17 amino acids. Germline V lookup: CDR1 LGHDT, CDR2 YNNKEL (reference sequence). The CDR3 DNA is TGTGCCAGCAGCCCCCCGGGAAGGCTAGCGGGCCGCGATACGCAGTATTTT. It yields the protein CASSPPGRLAGRDTQYF.

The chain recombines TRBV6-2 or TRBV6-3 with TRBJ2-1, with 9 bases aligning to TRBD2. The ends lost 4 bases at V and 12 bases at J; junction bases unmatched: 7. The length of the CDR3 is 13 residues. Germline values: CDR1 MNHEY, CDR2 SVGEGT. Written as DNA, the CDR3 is TGTGCCAGCAGTTTTACCGGGACTAGCTTGCAGTTCTTC. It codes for CASSFTGTSLQFF.

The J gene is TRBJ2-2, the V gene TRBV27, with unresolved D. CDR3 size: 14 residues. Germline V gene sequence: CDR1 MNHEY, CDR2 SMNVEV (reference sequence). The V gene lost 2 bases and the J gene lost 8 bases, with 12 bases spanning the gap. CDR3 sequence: CASSLRRSTGELFF. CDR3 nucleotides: TGTGCCAGCAGTTTACGGCGGTCCACAGGGGAGCTGTTTTTT.

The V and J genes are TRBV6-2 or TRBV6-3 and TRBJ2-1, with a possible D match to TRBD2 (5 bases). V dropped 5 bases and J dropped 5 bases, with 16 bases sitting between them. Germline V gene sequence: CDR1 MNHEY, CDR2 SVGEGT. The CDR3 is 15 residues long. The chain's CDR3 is CASSTWTRPDNEQFF. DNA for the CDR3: TGTGCCAGCAGTACCTGGACTCGGCCCGACAATGAGCAGTTCTTC.

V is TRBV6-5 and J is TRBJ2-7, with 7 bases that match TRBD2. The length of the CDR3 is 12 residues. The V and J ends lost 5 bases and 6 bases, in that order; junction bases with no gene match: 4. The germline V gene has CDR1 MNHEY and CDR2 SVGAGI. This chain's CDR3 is CASSLPGGEQYF. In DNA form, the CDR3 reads TGTGCCAGCAGTCTCCCGGGGGGCGAGCAGTACTTC.

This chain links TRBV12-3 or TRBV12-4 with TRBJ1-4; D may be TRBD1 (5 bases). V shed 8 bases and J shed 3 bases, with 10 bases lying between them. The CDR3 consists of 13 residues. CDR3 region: CASLGGANEKLFF. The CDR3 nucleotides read TGTGCCAGCCTCGGGGGGGCTAATGAAAAACTGTTTTTT.

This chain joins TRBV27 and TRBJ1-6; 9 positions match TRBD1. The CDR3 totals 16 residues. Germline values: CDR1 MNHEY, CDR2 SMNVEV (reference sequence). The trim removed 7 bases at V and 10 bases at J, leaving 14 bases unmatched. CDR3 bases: TGTGCCAGCACCCGGCGGACAGGGGAGGCAGGGTCACCCCTCCACTTT. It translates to CASTRRTGEAGSPLHF.

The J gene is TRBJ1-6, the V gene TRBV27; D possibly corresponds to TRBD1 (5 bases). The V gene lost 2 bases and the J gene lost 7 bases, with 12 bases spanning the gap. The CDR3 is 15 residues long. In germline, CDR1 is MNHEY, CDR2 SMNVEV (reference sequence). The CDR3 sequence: CASSLTTPGNSPLHF. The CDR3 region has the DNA TGTGCCAGCAGTTTAACCACTCCAGGGAATTCACCCCTCCACTTT.

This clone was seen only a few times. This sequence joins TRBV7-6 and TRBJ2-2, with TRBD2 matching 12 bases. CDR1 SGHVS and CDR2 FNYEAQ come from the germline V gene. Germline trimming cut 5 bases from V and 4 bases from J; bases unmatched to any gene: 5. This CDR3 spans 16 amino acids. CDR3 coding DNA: TGTGCCAGCAGCCAGCCTAGCGGGGGGGCCACCGGGGAGCTGTTTTTT. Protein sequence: CASSQPSGGATGELFF.

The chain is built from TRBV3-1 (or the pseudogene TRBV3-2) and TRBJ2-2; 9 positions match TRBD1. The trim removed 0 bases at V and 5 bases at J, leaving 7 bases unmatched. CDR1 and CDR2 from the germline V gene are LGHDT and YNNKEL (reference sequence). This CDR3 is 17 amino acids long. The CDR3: CASSQDLGQGLTGELFF. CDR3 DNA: TGTGCCAGCAGCCAAGATCTCGGACAGGGGTTAACCGGGGAGCTGTTTTTT.

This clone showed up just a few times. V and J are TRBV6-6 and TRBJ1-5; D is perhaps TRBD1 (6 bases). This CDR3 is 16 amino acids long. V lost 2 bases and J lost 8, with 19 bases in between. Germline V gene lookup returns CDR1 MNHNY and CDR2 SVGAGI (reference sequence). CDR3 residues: CASSYASGAANEPQHF. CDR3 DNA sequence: TGTGCCAGCAGTTACGCCTCAGGGGCCGCTAATGAGCCCCAGCATTTT.

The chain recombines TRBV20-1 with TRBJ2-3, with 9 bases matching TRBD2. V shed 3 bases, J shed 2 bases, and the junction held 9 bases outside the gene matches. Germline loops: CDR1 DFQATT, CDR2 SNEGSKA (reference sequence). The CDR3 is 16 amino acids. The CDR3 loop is CSASPVSGGHTDTQYF. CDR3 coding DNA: TGCAGTGCTAGTCCTGTTAGCGGGGGCCACACAGATACGCAGTATTTT.

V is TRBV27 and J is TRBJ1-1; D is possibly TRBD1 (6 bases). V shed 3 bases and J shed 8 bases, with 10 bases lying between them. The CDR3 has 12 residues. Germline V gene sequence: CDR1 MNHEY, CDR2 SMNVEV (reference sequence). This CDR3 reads CASSLWGGEAFF. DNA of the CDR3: TGTGCCAGCAGTTTGTGGGGGGGCGAAGCTTTCTTT.

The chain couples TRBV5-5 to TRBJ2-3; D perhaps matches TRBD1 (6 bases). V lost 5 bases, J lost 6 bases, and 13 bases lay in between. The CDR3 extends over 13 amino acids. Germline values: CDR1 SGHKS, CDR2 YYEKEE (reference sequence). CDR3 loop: CASSQQGRDTQYF. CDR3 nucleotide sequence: TGTGCCAGCAGTCAGCAGGGGCGGGATACGCAGTATTTT.

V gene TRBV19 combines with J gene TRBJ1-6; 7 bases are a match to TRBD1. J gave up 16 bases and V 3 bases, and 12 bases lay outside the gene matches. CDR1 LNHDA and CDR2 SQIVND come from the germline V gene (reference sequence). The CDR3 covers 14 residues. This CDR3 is CASSMGQGDYRLHF. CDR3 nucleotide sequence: TGTGCCAGTAGTATGGGCCAGGGGGATTATCGGCTCCACTTT.

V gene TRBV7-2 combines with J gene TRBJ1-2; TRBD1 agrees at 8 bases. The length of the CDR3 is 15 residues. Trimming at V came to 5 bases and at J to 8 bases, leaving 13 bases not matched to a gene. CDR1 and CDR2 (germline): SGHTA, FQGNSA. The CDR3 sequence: CASSNPGTGGEGYTF. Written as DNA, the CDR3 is TGTGCCAGCAGCAATCCCGGGACAGGAGGGGAAGGCTACACCTTC.

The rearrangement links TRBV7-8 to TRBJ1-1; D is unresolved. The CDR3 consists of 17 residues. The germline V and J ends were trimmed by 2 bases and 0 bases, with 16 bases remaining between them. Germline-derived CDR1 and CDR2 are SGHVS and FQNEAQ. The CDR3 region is CASSLFPRGDLNTEAFF. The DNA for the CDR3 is TGTGCCAGCAGCTTATTCCCCCGGGGTGACCTGAACACTGAAGCTTTCTTT.

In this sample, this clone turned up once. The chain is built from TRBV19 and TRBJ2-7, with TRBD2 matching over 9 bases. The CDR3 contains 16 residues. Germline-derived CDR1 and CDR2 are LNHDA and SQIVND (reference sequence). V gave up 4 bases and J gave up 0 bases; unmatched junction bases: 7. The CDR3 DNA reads TGTGCCAGTAGTACCCGTGCTAGCGGGGCCTCCTACGAGCAGTACTTC. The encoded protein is CASSTRASGASYEQYF.

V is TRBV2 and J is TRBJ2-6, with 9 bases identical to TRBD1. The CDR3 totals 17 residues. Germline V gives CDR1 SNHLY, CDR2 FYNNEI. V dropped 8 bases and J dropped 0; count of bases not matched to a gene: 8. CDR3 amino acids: CASLARDRVSGANVLTF. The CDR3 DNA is TGTGCCAGCCTCGCCCGGGACAGGGTCTCTGGGGCCAACGTCCTGACTTTC.

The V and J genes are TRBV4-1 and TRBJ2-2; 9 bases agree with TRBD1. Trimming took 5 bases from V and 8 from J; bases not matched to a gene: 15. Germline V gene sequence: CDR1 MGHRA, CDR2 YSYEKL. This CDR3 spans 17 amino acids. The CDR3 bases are TGCGCCAGCAGCGCCCCTCGTGGACAGGGGTTATCAGGGGAGCTGTTTTTT. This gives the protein CASSAPRGQGLSGELFF.